The 18 T cell receptor beta chains reported below all come from one sample, sequenced in a study of cytomegalovirus exposure and HLA in healthy donors. PCR used 60 Vbeta primers and 13 Jbeta primers. TCRdb keeps only in-frame clones here, not all; method: immunoSEQ multiplex PCR. Of about 170,000 clones listed, around 85% are singletons. Sequenced sample: PBMCs. These receptors were collected from a male donor in good health and CMV-seronegative.

V usage is TRBV19 and J usage is TRBJ2-5; D is unclear. The CDR3 runs to 14 residues. Germline-derived CDR1 and CDR2 are LNHDA and SQIVND (reference sequence). The ends were cut back, 3 bases at V and 2 bases at J, with 10 bases in the middle. The CDR3 DNA reads TGTGCCAGTAGTATCTCCGAGGCGCAAGAGACCCAGTACTTC. Encoded protein: CASSISEAQETQYF.

CDR3 protein: CASSLLTHSYGEQFF. CDR3 sequence (DNA): TGTGCCAGCAGCTTACTAACCCATTCATACGGTGAGCAGTTCTTC. The J gene is TRBJ2-1, the V gene TRBV11-1; D unclear. Deletions cut 2 bases from V and 9 bases from J, with 17 bases between. CDR1 is SGHAT and CDR2 is FQDESV in the germline V gene (reference sequence). The CDR3 runs to 15 residues.

The rearrangement links TRBV18 to TRBJ1-1; TRBD1 aligns across 7 bases. The germline gives CDR1 KGHSH, CDR2 LQKENI. The CDR3 has 12 amino acids. The V and J ends lost 3 bases and 8 bases, in that order; junction bases with no gene match: 3. The CDR3 protein is CASSPRTGEAFF. CDR3 bases: TGTGCCAGCTCACCTAGGACAGGCGAAGCTTTCTTT.

This clone came up many times. The J gene is TRBJ2-2, the V gene TRBV7-2, with a possible D match to TRBD2 (5 bases). Per germline, CDR1 SGHTA and CDR2 FQGNSA. V lost 5 bases to trimming and J lost 7 bases, with 14 bases between them. The CDR3 sequence is 14 residues long. This CDR3 is CASSLLMGVGELFF. CDR3 coding DNA: TGTGCCAGCAGCCTCCTTATGGGAGTCGGGGAGCTGTTTTTT.

J is TRBJ1-2 and V is TRBV4-1; D not certain. The V end was cut by 0 bases, the J end by 1 base, with 3 bases between. Germline CDR1 and CDR2: MGHRA and YSYEKL. CDR3 size: 13 residues. The CDR3 protein is CASSQDINYGYTF. As DNA, the CDR3 is TGCGCCAGCAGCCAAGATATTAACTATGGCTACACCTTC.

This chain links TRBV6-5 with TRBJ1-2; D is perhaps TRBD1 (6 bases). Germline V gene sequence: CDR1 MNHEY, CDR2 SVGAGI. Trimming left V 0 bases short and J 8 bases short, with 19 bases between. The CDR3 covers 16 residues. CDR3: CASSYSDGGAASGYTF. CDR3 sequence (DNA): TGTGCCAGCAGTTACTCCGATGGGGGGGCTGCTAGCGGCTACACCTTC.

The chain employs TRBV5-4 and TRBJ1-4, with a tentative D call TRBD1 (6 bases). The CDR3 is 13 amino acids. Deletions cut 4 bases from V and 11 bases from J, with 15 bases between. Germline values: CDR1 SGHNT, CDR2 YYREEE (reference sequence). CDR3 protein: CASSVNRDWKLFF. The CDR3 DNA is TGTGCCAGCAGCGTAAACAGGGATTGGAAACTGTTTTTT.

J is TRBJ1-5 and V is TRBV5-8, with 10 nucleotides matching TRBD1. The CDR3 has 18 residues. The V segment lost 3 bases and the J segment 0 bases; nucleotides outside the gene matches: 9. Per germline, CDR1 SGHTS and CDR2 YDEGEE. In nucleotides, the CDR3 is TGTGCCAGCAGCTGGGACAGGGGAGGGGTGTATAGCAATCAGCCCCAGCATTTT. It is translated as CASSWDRGGVYSNQPQHF.

This clone has more than one count but fewer than ten. Other DNA variants within this sample encode the same CDR3. The chain joins TRBV7-9 to TRBJ1-2; D call uncertain. The CDR3 has 12 residues. CDR1 and CDR2 from the germline V gene are SEHNR and FQNEAQ (reference sequence). Trimming pared 1 base from V and 4 bases from J, leaving 4 bases between. The CDR3 reads CASSLDSYGYTF. DNA for the CDR3: TGTGCCAGCAGCTTAGACAGCTATGGCTACACCTTC. The full variable domain, its missing parts supplied by reference TRBV7-9 and TRBJ1-2, is DTGVSQNPRHKITKRGQNVTFRCDPISEHNRLYWYRQTLGQGPEFLTYFQNEAQLEKSRLLSDRFSAERPKGSFSTLEIQRTEQGDSAMYLCASSLDSYGYTFGSGTRLTVV.

The chain carries TRBV30 and TRBJ1-5; the D gene is possibly TRBD1 (6 bases). The CDR3 covers 14 residues. Germline CDR1 reads GTSNPN; CDR2 reads SVGIG (reference sequence). V dropped 1 base and J dropped 2 bases, with 9 bases sitting between them. In DNA, the CDR3 is TGTGCCTGGAGTGCCCGACAGGGCAATCAGCCCCAGCATTTT. Its protein is CAWSARQGNQPQHF.

The rearrangement uses TRBV15 and TRBJ1-2; D is undetermined. V lost 5 bases, J lost 4 bases, and 14 bases lay in between. Germline values: CDR1 LNHNV, CDR2 YYDKDF (reference sequence). There are 14 residues in the CDR3. The CDR3 sequence: CATSPRQEAYGYTF. DNA for the CDR3: TGTGCCACCAGCCCCCGGCAGGAGGCCTATGGCTACACCTTC.

The chain couples TRBV5-6 to TRBJ2-7; 7 nucleotides match TRBD2. V was pared by 0 bases and J by 0 bases, with 9 bases of the junction left unmatched. Germline V gene data show CDR1 as SGHDT and CDR2 as YYEEEE. The CDR3 has 17 amino acids. CDR3 sequence reads: CASSLGGGVGSSYEQYF. In DNA, the CDR3 is TGTGCCAGCAGCTTGGGCGGGGGTGTCGGGAGCTCCTACGAGCAGTACTTC.

The gene calls are TRBV27 and TRBJ1-1, with a possible D match to TRBD1 (5 bases). CDR3 size: 12 residues. V was clipped by 2 bases and J by 8 bases, with 9 bases between them. Germline V gene lookup returns CDR1 MNHEY and CDR2 SMNVEV (reference sequence). The CDR3 DNA sequence: TGTGCCAGCAGTTTAAGGGGCAGGGAAGCTTTCTTT. It translates to CASSLRGREAFF.

This clone occurred a few times. The chain links TRBV6-5 to TRBJ2-2; D gene uncertain. Trimming stripped 5 bases from V and 0 bases from J, with 4 bases between. The length of the CDR3 is 13 residues. Germline CDR1 is MNHEY and CDR2 is SVGAGI. CDR3 loop: CASSDTNTGELFF. The CDR3 bases are TGTGCCAGCAGTGACACGAACACCGGGGAGCTGTTTTTT.

The chain joins TRBV6-5 to TRBJ2-6; 7 nucleotides align to TRBD2. Germline CDR1 and CDR2: MNHEY and SVGAGI. The ends lost 3 bases at V and 4 bases at J; junction bases unmatched: 6. CDR3 size: 16 residues. The CDR3 coding sequence is TGTGCCAGCAGTTATTCGTGGGGAGGGGGGGCCAACGTCCTGACTTTC. Its translation is CASSYSWGGGANVLTF.

On this clone: The identical CDR3 is also encoded by other nucleotide sequences in the sample. The rearrangement joins TRBV7-8 to TRBJ2-7; 9 nucleotides line up with TRBD1. Germline V gene sequence: CDR1 SGHVS, CDR2 FQNEAQ. The CDR3 is 15 amino acids. With 6 bases clipped from V and 3 bases from J, the junction kept 9 bases outside the gene matches. The CDR3 coding sequence is TGTGCCAGCAGGCTGGGACAGGGTGGAGGCTACGAGCAGTACTTC. Its translation is CASRLGQGGGYEQYF.

This chain uses TRBV5-5 with TRBJ2-7; TRBD2 is a possible D gene (6 bases). CDR1 and CDR2 (germline): SGHKS, YYEKEE (reference sequence). The CDR3 totals 15 residues. Between the trimmed V and J ends, which lost 2 bases and 1 base, there was a span of 13 bases. The chain's CDR3 is CASSFVASASYEQYF. CDR3 sequence (DNA): TGTGCCAGCAGCTTCGTGGCTAGCGCATCCTACGAGCAGTACTTC.

The rearrangement uses TRBV5-6 and TRBJ2-5, with D tentatively TRBD1 (5 bases). V was clipped by 4 bases and J by 1 base, with 8 bases between them. The germline CDR1 and CDR2 sequences are SGHDT and YYEEEE. There are 13 residues in the CDR3. CDR3 amino acids: CASSPGLQETQYF. CDR3 nucleotide sequence: TGTGCCAGCAGCCCAGGGCTCCAAGAGACCCAGTACTTC.